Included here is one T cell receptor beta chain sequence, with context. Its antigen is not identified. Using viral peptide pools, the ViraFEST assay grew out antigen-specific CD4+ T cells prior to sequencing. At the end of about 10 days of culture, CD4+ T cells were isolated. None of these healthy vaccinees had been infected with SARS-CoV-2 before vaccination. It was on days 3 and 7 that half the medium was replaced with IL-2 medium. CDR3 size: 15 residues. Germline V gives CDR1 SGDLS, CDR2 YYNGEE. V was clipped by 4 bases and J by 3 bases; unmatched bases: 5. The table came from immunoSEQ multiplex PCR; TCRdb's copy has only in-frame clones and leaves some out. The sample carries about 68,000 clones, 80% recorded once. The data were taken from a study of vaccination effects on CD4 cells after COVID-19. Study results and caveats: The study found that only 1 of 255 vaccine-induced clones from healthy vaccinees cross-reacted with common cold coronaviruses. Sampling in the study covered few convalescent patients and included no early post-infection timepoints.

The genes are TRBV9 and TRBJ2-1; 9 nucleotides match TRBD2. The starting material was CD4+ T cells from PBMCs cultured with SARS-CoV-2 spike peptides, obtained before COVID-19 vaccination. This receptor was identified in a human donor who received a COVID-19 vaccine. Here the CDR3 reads CASSPAGGNYNEQFF. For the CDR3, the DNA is TGTGCCAGCAGCCCAGCGGGGGGAAACTACAATGAGCAGTTCTTC.